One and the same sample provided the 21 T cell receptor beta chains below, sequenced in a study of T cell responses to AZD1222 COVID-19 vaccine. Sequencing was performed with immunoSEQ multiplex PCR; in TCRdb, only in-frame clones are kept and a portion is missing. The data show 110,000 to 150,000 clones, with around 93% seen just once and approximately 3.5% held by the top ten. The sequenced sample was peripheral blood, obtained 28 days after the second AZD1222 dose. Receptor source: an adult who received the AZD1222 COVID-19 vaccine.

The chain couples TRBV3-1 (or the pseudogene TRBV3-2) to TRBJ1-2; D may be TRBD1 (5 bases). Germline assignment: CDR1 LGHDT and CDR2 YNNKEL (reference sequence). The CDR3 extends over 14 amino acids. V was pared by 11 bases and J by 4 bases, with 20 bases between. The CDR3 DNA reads TGTGCCTCCTGGGGAGGGACTGCGCTCTATGGCTACACCTTC. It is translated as CASWGGTALYGYTF.

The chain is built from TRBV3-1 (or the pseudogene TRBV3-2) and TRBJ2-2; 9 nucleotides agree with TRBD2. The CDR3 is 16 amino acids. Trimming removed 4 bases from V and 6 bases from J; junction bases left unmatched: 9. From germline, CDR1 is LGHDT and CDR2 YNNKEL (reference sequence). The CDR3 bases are TGTGCCAGCAGCCCATTTAGCGGGAGCAAGGCCGGGGAGCTGTTTTTT. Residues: CASSPFSGSKAGELFF.

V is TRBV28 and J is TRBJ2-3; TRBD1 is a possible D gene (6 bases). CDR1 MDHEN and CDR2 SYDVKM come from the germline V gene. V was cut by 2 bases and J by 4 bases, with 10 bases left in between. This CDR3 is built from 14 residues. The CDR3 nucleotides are TGTGCCAGCAGTTTAGATGGGGGCTCAGATACGCAGTATTTT. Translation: CASSLDGGSDTQYF.

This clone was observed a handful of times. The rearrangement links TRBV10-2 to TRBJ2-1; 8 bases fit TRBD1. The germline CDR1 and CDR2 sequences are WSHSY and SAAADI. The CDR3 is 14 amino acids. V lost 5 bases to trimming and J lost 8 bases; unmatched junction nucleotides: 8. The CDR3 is CASSPGRGPYEQFF. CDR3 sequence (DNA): TGCGCCAGCAGTCCCGGCAGGGGGCCCTATGAGCAGTTCTTC.

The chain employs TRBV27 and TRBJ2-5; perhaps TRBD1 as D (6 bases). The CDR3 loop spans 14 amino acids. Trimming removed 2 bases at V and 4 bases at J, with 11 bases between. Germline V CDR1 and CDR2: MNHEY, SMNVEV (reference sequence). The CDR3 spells CASSLGQGSETQYF. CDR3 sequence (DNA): TGTGCCAGCAGTTTAGGGCAGGGGTCAGAGACCCAGTACTTC.

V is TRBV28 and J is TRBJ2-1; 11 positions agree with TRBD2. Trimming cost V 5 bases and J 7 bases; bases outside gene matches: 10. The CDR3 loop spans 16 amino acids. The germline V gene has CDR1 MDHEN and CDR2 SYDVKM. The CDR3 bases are TGTGCCAGCAGTAAAGCCGGGACTAGCGGTCGGAATGAGCAGTTCTTC. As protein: CASSKAGTSGRNEQFF.

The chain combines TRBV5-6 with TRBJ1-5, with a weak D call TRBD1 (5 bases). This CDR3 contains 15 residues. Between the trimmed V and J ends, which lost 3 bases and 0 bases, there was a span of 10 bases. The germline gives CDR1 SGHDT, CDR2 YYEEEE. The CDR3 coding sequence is TGTGCCAGCAGCTGGGGACTGACTAGCAATCAGCCCCAGCATTTT. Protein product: CASSWGLTSNQPQHF.

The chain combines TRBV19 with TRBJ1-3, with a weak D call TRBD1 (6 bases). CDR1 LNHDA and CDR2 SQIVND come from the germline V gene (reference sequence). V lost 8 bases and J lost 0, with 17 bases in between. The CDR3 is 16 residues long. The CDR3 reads CASELAPTGSGNTIYF. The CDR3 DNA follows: TGTGCCAGTGAGTTGGCCCCGACAGGCTCTGGAAACACCATATATTTT.

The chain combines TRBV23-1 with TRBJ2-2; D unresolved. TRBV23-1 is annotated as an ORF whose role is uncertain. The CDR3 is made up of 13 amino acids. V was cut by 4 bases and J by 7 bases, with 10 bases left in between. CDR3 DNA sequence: TGCGCCAGCAGTCCCTGGGTCCTCGGGGAGCTGTTTTTT. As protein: CASSPWVLGELFF.

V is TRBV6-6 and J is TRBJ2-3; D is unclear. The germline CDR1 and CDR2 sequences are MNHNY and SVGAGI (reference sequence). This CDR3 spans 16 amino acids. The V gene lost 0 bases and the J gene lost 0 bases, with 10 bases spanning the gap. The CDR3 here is CASSYSIGASTDTQYF. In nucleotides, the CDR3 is TGTGCCAGCAGTTACTCTATCGGAGCTAGCACAGATACGCAGTATTTT.

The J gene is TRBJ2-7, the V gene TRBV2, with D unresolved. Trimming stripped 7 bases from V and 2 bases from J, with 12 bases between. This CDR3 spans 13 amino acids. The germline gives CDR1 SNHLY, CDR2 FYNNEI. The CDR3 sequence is CASTSTGPYEQYF. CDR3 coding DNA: TGTGCCAGCACCTCCACTGGCCCCTACGAGCAGTACTTC.

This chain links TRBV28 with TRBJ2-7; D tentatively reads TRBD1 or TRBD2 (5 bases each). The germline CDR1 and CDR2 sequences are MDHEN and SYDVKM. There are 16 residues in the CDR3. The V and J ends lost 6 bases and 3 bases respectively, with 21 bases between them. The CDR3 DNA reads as TGTGCCAGCAGCCCCCCGGGCCTTGGGGGTAACTACGAGCAGTACTTC. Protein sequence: CASSPPGLGGNYEQYF.

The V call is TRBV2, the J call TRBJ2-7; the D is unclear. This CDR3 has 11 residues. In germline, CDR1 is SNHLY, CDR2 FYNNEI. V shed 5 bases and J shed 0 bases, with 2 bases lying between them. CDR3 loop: CASSPSYEQYF. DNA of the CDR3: TGTGCCAGCAGTCCCTCCTACGAGCAGTACTTC.

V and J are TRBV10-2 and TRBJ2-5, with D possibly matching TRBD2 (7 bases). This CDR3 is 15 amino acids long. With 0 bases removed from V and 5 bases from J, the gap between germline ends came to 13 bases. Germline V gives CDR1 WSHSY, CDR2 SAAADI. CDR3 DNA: TGCGCCAGCAGTGAGTCGTTGGGGGGGGCGGAGACCCAGTACTTC. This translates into CASSESLGGAETQYF.

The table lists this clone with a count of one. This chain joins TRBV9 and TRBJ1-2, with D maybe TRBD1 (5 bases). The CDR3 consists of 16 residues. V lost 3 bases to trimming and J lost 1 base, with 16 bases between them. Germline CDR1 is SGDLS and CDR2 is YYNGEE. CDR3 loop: CASSASRVRDNYGYTF. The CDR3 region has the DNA TGTGCCAGCAGCGCCTCCCGAGTCAGGGATAACTATGGCTACACCTTC.

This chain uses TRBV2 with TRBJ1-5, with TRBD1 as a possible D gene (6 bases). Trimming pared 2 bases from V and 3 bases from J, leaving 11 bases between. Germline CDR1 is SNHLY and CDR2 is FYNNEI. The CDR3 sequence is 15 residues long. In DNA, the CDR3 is TGTGCCAGCAGTGAAAGTAGGACAGCCAATCAGCCCCAGCATTTT. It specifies CASSESRTANQPQHF.

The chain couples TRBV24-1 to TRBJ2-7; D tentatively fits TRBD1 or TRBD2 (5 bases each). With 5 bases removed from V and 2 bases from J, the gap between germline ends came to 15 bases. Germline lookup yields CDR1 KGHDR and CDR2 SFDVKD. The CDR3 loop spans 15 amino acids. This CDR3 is CATSVGAGTTYEQYF. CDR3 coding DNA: TGTGCCACCAGTGTTGGGGCAGGGACGACCTACGAGCAGTACTTC.

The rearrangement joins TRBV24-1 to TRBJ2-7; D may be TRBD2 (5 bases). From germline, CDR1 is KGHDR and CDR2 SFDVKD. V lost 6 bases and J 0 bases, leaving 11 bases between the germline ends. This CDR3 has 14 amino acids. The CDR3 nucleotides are TGTGCCACCAGTCGGGGTTCCCCCTCCTACGAGCAGTACTTC. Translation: CATSRGSPSYEQYF.

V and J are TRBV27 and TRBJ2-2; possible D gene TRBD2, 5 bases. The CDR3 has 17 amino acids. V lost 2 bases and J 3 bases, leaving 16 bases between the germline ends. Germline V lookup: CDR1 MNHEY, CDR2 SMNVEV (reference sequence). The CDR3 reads CASSLTPRGRYTGELFF. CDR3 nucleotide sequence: TGTGCCAGCAGTTTAACCCCCCGAGGGAGATACACCGGGGAGCTGTTTTTT.

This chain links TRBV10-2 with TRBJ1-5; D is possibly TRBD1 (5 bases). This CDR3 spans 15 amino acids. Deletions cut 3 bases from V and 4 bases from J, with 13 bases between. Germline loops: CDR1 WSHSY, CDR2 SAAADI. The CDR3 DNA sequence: TGCGCCAGCAGTGAACTCAGGGTCGGAAATCAGCCCCAGCATTTT. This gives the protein CASSELRVGNQPQHF.

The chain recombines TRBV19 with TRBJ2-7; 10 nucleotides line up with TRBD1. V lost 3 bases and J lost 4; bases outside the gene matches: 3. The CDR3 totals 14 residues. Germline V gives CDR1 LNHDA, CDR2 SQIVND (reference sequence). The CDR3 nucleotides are TGTGCCAGTAGTATCGGGACAGGGGTTTACGAGCAGTACTTC. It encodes CASSIGTGVYEQYF.